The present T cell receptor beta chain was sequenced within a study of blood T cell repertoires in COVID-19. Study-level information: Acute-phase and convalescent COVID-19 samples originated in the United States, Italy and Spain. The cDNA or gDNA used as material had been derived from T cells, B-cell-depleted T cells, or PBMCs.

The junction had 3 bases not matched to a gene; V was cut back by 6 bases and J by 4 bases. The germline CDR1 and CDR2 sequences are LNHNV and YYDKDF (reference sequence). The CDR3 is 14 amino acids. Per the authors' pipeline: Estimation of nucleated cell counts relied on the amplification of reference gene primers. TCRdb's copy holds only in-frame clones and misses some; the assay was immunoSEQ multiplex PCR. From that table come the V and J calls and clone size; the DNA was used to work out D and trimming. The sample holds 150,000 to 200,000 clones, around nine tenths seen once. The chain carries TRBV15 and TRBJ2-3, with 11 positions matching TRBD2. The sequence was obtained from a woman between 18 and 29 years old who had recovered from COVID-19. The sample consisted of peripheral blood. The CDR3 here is CATRSGLAADTQYF. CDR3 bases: TGTGCCACCAGATCGGGACTAGCGGCAGATACGCAGTATTTT.